The 30 T cell receptor beta chains below were found in one sample sequenced in a study of blood T cell repertoires in COVID-19. Assay: immunoSEQ multiplex PCR; the TCRdb copy retains only in-frame clones and omits some. The sample has a few hundred thousand clones, about nine tenths seen once. The material sequenced was PBMCs or T cells enriched from blood (not recorded which). The receptors were sampled from a woman aged 55-69 years who had recovered from COVID-19.

In its sample, this clone was seen a few times. This CDR3 is CASSPSGVAAEKLFF. As DNA, the CDR3 is TGTGCCAGCAGCCCTTCGGGGGTGGCCGCTGAAAAACTGTTTTTT. The V gene is TRBV9, the J gene TRBJ1-4; D is perhaps TRBD1 (5 bases). Germline V lookup: CDR1 SGDLS, CDR2 YYNGEE. The V gene lost 4 bases and the J gene lost 7 bases, with 17 bases spanning the gap. CDR3 size: 15 residues.

The chain is built from TRBV30 and TRBJ1-2; TRBD1 agrees at 8 bases. The CDR3 consists of 13 residues. Germline assignment: CDR1 GTSNPN and CDR2 SVGIG (reference sequence). J lost 7 bases, V lost 1 base, and 5 bases had no gene match. As DNA, the CDR3 is TGTGCCTGGAGTGGACAGGGGCAATCTGGCTACACCTTC. Translation gives CAWSGQGQSGYTF. The variable domain in full, with the rest retrieved from reference TRBV30 and TRBJ1-2, is SQTIHQWPATLVQPVGSPLSLECTVEGTSNPNLYWYRQAAGRGLQLLFYSVGIGQISSEVPQNLSASRPQDRQFILSSKKLLLSDSGFYLCAWSGQGQSGYTFGSGTRLTVV.

The gene calls are TRBV19 and TRBJ1-3; tentatively, D is TRBD1 (6 bases). Deletions cut 0 bases from V and 0 bases from J, with 9 bases between. The CDR3 consists of 16 residues. Per germline, CDR1 LNHDA and CDR2 SQIVND (reference sequence). This chain's CDR3 is CASSIDPGASGNTIYF. The CDR3, as DNA: TGTGCCAGTAGTATAGATCCAGGGGCCTCTGGAAACACCATATATTTT.

J is TRBJ1-5 and V is TRBV27; D gene unclear. Germline lookup yields CDR1 MNHEY and CDR2 SMNVEV (reference sequence). V dropped 3 bases and J dropped 0 bases, with 3 bases sitting between them. The length of the CDR3 is 13 residues. CDR3 loop: CASSFLSNQPQHF. The CDR3 DNA sequence: TGTGCCAGCAGTTTCCTTAGCAATCAGCCCCAGCATTTT.

This chain joins TRBV7-2 and TRBJ2-7, with D possibly being TRBD2 (6 bases). This CDR3 contains 15 residues. Trimming left V 0 bases short and J 6 bases short, with 15 bases between. Germline V gene sequence: CDR1 SGHTA, CDR2 FQGNSA. This chain's CDR3 is CASSLAAGIRSEQYF. The CDR3 coding sequence is TGTGCCAGCAGCTTAGCGGCGGGGATCAGGAGCGAGCAGTACTTC.

The rearrangement links TRBV11-2 to TRBJ1-1, with a weak D call TRBD1 (5 bases). Germline loops: CDR1 SGHAT, CDR2 FQNNGV. Trimming left V 4 bases short and J 0 bases short, with 9 bases between. This CDR3 comprises 14 residues. Here the CDR3 DNA reads TGTGCCAGCAGCTCCCGACAGATGAACACTGAAGCTTTCTTT. Amino acids: CASSSRQMNTEAFF.

The V gene is TRBV11-2, the J gene TRBJ1-1; D might be TRBD1 (5 bases). The CDR3 has 17 residues. Germline V gene data show CDR1 as SGHAT and CDR2 as FQNNGV. V lost 0 bases and J 1 base, leaving 15 bases between the germline ends. The CDR3 region has the DNA TGTGCCAGCAGCTTAGACTACCGGGGGACGGGGAACACTGAAGCTTTCTTT. Translation gives CASSLDYRGTGNTEAFF.

The chain joins TRBV2 to TRBJ1-5; D gene ambiguous. V dropped 6 bases and J dropped 2 bases, with 8 bases sitting between them. The CDR3 spans 13 residues. Germline-derived CDR1 and CDR2 are SNHLY and FYNNEI. CDR3 sequence reads: CASRGVGNQPQHF. The DNA for the CDR3 is TGTGCCAGCAGGGGAGTGGGCAATCAGCCCCAGCATTTT. Full variable domain (outside the CDR3, taken from reference TRBV2 and TRBJ1-5): EPEVTQTPSHQVTQMGQEVILRCVPISNHLYFYWYRQILGQKVEFLVSFYNNEISEKSEIFDDQFSVERPDGSNFTLKIRSTKLEDSAMYFCASRGVGNQPQHFGDGTRLSIL.

A single count supports this clone. J is TRBJ1-2 and V is TRBV25-1; the D is unclear. Germline-derived CDR1 and CDR2 are MGHDK and SYGVNS. Trimming took off 4 bases at V and 3 bases at J, with 3 bases between the two ends. The CDR3 loop spans 11 amino acids. This chain's CDR3 is CASSVDYGYTF. The CDR3 nucleotides are TGTGCCAGCAGTGTCGACTATGGCTACACCTTC.

This CDR3 reads CASSETTRKNIQYF. In nucleotides, the CDR3 is TGTGCCAGCAGTGAAACAACTAGGAAAAACATTCAGTACTTC. This chain connects TRBV2 to TRBJ2-4; weak D call: TRBD2 (5 bases). The germline CDR1 and CDR2 sequences are SNHLY and FYNNEI. CDR3 length: 14 residues. V was shortened by 2 bases and J by 4 bases, with 9 bases between the two germline ends.

The rearrangement uses TRBV2 and TRBJ2-7; D remains ambiguous. V lost 2 bases and J 4 bases, leaving 9 bases between the germline ends. The germline V gene encodes CDR1 SNHLY and CDR2 FYNNEI. This CDR3 region has 13 residues. CDR3 residues: CASSEKYMYEQYV. The CDR3 DNA follows: TGTGCCAGCAGTGAAAAATATATGTACGAGCAGTACGTC.

Of note for this clone: The sample holds other DNA sequences that translate to the same CDR3. The rearrangement links TRBV6-5 to TRBJ1-5; D perhaps matches TRBD1 (6 bases). The CDR3 covers 14 residues. V lost 6 bases and J lost 0, with 9 bases in between. In germline, CDR1 is MNHEY, CDR2 SVGAGI. CDR3 residues: CASRQGNSNQPQHF. The CDR3 DNA reads as TGTGCCAGCAGACAGGGAAATAGCAATCAGCCCCAGCATTTT.

Concerning this clone: The sample carries other DNA sequences with the same CDR3. The chain recombines TRBV18 with TRBJ2-6, with 8 bases fitting TRBD1. Germline trimming cut 6 bases from V and 4 bases from J; bases unmatched to any gene: 5. Germline lookup yields CDR1 KGHSH and CDR2 LQKENI. The CDR3 runs to 15 residues. The CDR3 DNA is TGTGCCAGCTCCCCGACAGGGGCCGGGGCCAACGTCCTGACTTTC. As protein: CASSPTGAGANVLTF.

The chain has TRBV2 and TRBJ1-4; D may be TRBD1 (5 bases). V was trimmed by 3 bases and J by 6 bases, leaving 11 bases between them. CDR1 SNHLY and CDR2 FYNNEI come from the germline V gene. CDR3 size: 14 residues. The CDR3: CASSDREGHEKLFF. The DNA of the CDR3 is TGTGCCAGCAGTGACAGGGAGGGTCATGAAAAACTGTTTTTT.

The chain has TRBV6-1 and TRBJ1-2; no definite D call. The CDR3 contains 13 residues. V was shortened by 0 bases and J by 7 bases, with 9 bases between the two germline ends. CDR1 is MNHNS and CDR2 is SASEGT in the germline V gene. CDR3 loop: CASSEARRVGYTF. The CDR3 bases are TGTGCCAGCAGTGAAGCAAGGAGGGTTGGCTACACCTTC.

This clone has only a few counts. The chain carries TRBV2 and TRBJ1-6, with D possibly matching TRBD1 (6 bases). Trimming cost V 4 bases and J 9 bases, with 10 bases left between them. The germline gives CDR1 SNHLY, CDR2 FYNNEI. This CDR3 is built from 13 residues. The CDR3 is CASSGQDGSPLHF. The CDR3 coding sequence is TGTGCCAGCAGTGGACAGGATGGTTCACCCCTCCACTTT.

CDR3: CASSLIAGADTQYF. The DNA for the CDR3 is TGTGCCAGCAGCTTAATAGCGGGGGCAGATACGCAGTATTTT. This chain joins TRBV7-2 and TRBJ2-3; 9 bases fit TRBD2. V shed 2 bases and J 4 bases; nucleotides not matched to a gene: 1. Germline V gene sequence: CDR1 SGHTA, CDR2 FQGNSA. The CDR3 consists of 14 residues. Variable domain in full (rest from reference TRBV7-2 and TRBJ2-3): GAGVSQSPSNKVTEKGKDVELRCDPISGHTALYWYRQSLGQGLEFLIYFQGNSAPDKSGLPSDRFSAERTGGSVSTLTIQRTQQEDSAVYLCASSLIAGADTQYFGPGTRLTVL.

CDR3 sequence (DNA): TGTGCCAGCAGCTCGGGGATGGACACTGAAGCTTTCTTT. As protein: CASSSGMDTEAFF. The chain uses TRBV5-6 and TRBJ1-1; D ambiguous. Trimming left V 3 bases short and J 3 bases short, with 9 bases between. Germline CDR1 reads SGHDT; CDR2 reads YYEEEE. The CDR3 is 13 amino acids.

In its sample, this clone was seen once. CDR3 sequence: CASSTLGGGAGELFF. In DNA form, the CDR3 reads TGTGCCAGTAGCACCCTTGGAGGAGGGGCCGGGGAGCTGTTTTTT. The genes are TRBV19 and TRBJ2-2; D is possibly TRBD2 (6 bases). Deletions cut 6 bases from V and 6 bases from J, with 17 bases between. The germline CDR1 and CDR2 sequences are LNHDA and SQIVND (reference sequence). CDR3 length: 15 residues.

This chain links TRBV2 with TRBJ2-1; D is ambiguous. V lost 6 bases, J lost 3 bases, and 3 bases lay in between. CDR3 length equals 11 residues. CDR1 and CDR2 from the germline V gene are SNHLY and FYNNEI. The CDR3 nucleotides are TGTGCCAGCAGCCGCTACAATGAGCAGTTCTTC. As protein: CASSRYNEQFF.

This rearrangement joins TRBV12-1 to TRBJ1-5. TRBV12-1 is a pseudogene locus. There are 15 residues in the CDR3. CDR3 region: CASSPRGYSNQPQHF. Written as DNA, the CDR3 is TGTGCCAGCAGCCCCCGAGGCTATAGCAATCAGCCCCAGCATTTT.

The rearrangement links TRBV9 to TRBJ2-5; D may be TRBD2 (6 bases). There are 15 residues in the CDR3. Germline V gives CDR1 SGDLS, CDR2 YYNGEE. V was pared by 4 bases and J by 1 base, with 14 bases between. In DNA form, the CDR3 reads TGTGCCAGCAGCCCATCCCCGGGACTCCAAGAGACCCAGTACTTC. Amino acid sequence: CASSPSPGLQETQYF.

This sequence joins TRBV3-1 (or the pseudogene TRBV3-2) and TRBJ2-2; no clear D gene. V shed 1 base and J shed 4 bases, with 7 bases lying between them. Germline values: CDR1 LGHDT, CDR2 YNNKEL (reference sequence). This CDR3 has 14 amino acids. DNA of the CDR3: TGTGCCAGCAGCCAAGGAGGTATCACCGGGGAGCTGTTTTTT. Amino acid sequence: CASSQGGITGELFF.

This chain links TRBV4-1 with TRBJ1-2; perhaps TRBD1 as D (5 bases). The V gene lost 4 bases and the J gene lost 5 bases, with 14 bases spanning the gap. This CDR3 is 14 amino acids long. CDR1 is MGHRA, CDR2 YSYEKL, per germline. This CDR3 reads CASSPAGNPYGYTF. CDR3 bases: TGCGCCAGCAGCCCGGCAGGGAATCCGTATGGCTACACCTTC.

The chain combines TRBV11-2 with TRBJ1-4, with TRBD1 as a possible D gene (5 bases). Trimming shortened V by 0 bases and J by 10 bases, and 21 bases separated the two germline ends. This CDR3 spans 17 amino acids. The V gene's germline CDR1 is SGHAT and CDR2 FQNNGV. The CDR3 region is CASSLDRRFIQGIKLFF. The CDR3 nucleotides read TGTGCCAGCAGCTTAGATCGCCGGTTTATCCAGGGTATAAAACTGTTTTTT.

This clone was counted between two and nine times. V and J are TRBV3-1 (or the pseudogene TRBV3-2) and TRBJ2-1; D not resolved. The germline CDR1 and CDR2 sequences are LGHDT and YNNKEL (reference sequence). V was pared by 5 bases and J by 8 bases, with 16 bases between. The CDR3 runs 14 residues. In DNA form, the CDR3 reads TGTGCCAGCAGCGCACGAACCCAGGTCGATGAGCAGTTCTTC. The encoded protein is CASSARTQVDEQFF.

The V and J genes are TRBV12-3 or TRBV12-4 and TRBJ1-4; D is unresolved. The CDR3 length is 13 residues. V lost 5 bases and J 3 bases, leaving 7 bases between the germline ends. CDR3 sequence: CASSRSPNEKLFF. In DNA, the CDR3 is TGTGCCAGCAGTCGTAGCCCTAATGAAAAACTGTTTTTT.

This clone was counted once. The chain links TRBV9 to TRBJ1-4; D not resolved. The CDR3 is made up of 15 amino acids. Per germline, CDR1 SGDLS and CDR2 YYNGEE. V lost 0 bases and J 8 bases, leaving 14 bases between the germline ends. CDR3 nucleotide sequence: TGTGCCAGCAGCGTAGGGGAGGTTTTCAGCGAAAAACTGTTTTTT. It yields the protein CASSVGEVFSEKLFF.

The chain employs TRBV24-1 and TRBJ2-2, with D possibly TRBD2 on 6 matching bases. CDR1 and CDR2 (germline): KGHDR, SFDVKD. The CDR3 sequence is 16 residues long. V was shortened by 4 bases and J by 5 bases, with 16 bases between the two germline ends. The DNA of the CDR3 is TGTGCCACCAGTGACCCCTCGGAGGGAACGACCGGGGAGCTGTTTTTT. The encoded protein is CATSDPSEGTTGELFF.

The chain joins TRBV4-1 to TRBJ2-1; 10 nucleotides align to TRBD2. The J segment lost 8 bases and the V segment lost 4 bases, leaving 8 bases of the junction unmatched. The germline V gene encodes CDR1 MGHRA and CDR2 YSYEKL. The CDR3 totals 15 residues. CDR3 nucleotide sequence: TGCGCCAGCAGCCTTTCAAGCGGGGGGGCAGATGAGCAGTTCTTC. It encodes CASSLSSGGADEQFF.